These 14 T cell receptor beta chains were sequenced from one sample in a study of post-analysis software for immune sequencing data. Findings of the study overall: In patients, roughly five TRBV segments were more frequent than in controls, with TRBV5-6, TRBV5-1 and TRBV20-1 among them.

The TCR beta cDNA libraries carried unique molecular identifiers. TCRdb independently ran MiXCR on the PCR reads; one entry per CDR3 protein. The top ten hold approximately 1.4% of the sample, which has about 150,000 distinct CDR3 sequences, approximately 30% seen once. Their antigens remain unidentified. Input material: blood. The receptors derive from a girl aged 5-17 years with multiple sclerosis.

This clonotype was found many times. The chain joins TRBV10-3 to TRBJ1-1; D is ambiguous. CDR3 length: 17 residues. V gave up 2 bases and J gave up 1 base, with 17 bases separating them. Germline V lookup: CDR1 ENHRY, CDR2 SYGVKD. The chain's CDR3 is CAISEHGDGEENTEAFF. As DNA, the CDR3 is TGTGCCATCAGTGAGCACGGAGACGGGGAGGAGAACACTGAAGCTTTCTTT.

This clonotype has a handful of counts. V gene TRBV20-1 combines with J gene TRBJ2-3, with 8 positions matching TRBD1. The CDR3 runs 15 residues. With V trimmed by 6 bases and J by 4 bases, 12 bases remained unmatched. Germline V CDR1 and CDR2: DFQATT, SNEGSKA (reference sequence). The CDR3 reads CSASGTGDPSDTQYF. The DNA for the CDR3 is TGCAGTGCCTCCGGGACAGGAGATCCTTCAGATACGCAGTATTTT.

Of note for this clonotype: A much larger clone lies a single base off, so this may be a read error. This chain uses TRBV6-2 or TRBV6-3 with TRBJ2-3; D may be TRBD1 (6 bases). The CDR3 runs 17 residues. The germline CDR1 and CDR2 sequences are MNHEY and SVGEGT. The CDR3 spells CASSYSNESRGTDTRYF. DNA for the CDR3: TGTGCCAGCAGTTACTCGAATGAAAGCAGGGGAACAGATACGCGGTATTTT.

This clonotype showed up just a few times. The CDR3 coding sequence is TGTGCCACCAGCAGAGATGGCCAAGTAGGCGGGGAGCTGTTTTTT. It codes for CATSRDGQVGGELFF. The chain couples TRBV15 to TRBJ2-2; D is unclear. Trimming pared 0 bases from V and 7 bases from J, leaving 12 bases between. The germline V gene encodes CDR1 LNHNV and CDR2 YYDKDF (reference sequence). CDR3 length: 15 residues.

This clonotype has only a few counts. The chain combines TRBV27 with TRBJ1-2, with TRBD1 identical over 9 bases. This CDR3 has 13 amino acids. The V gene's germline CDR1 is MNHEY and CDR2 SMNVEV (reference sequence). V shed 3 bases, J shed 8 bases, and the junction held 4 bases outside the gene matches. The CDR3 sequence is CASSLGTGRGYTF. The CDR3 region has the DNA TGTGCCAGCAGTTTGGGGACAGGGCGCGGCTACACCTTC.

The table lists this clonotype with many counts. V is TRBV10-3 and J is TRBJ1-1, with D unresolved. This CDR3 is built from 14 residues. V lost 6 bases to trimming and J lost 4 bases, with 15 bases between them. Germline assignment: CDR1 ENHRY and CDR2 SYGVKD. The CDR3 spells CAIRPGFGVTEAFF. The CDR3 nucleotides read TGTGCCATCAGACCCGGGTTCGGTGTCACTGAAGCTTTCTTT.

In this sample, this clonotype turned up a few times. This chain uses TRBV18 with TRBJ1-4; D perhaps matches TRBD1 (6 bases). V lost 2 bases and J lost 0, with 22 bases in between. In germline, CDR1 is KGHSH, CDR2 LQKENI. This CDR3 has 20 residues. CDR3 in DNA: TGTGCCAGCTCACCAAGAGACCATTCGGGGGCGGCGGCAACTAATGAAAAACTGTTTTTT. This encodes CASSPRDHSGAAATNEKLFF.

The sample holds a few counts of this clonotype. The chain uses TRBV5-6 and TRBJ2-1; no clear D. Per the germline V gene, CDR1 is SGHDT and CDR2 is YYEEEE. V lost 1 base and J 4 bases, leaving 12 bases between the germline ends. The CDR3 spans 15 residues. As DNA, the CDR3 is TGTGCCAGCAGCTTGATTAAGGCCCCTTACAATGAGCAGTTCTTC. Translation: CASSLIKAPYNEQFF.

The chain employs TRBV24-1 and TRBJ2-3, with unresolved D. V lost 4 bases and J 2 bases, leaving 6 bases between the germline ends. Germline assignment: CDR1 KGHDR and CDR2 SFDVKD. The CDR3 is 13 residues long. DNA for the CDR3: TGTGCCACCAGTGAGGGTAACACAGATACGCAGTATTTT. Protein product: CATSEGNTDTQYF.

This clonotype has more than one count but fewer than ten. This chain's CDR3 is CASSFGQFYTYEQYF. CDR3 nucleotides: TGTGCCAGCAGCTTTGGCCAGTTTTATACGTACGAGCAGTACTTC. V and J are TRBV7-2 and TRBJ2-5; D is ambiguous. The J call is in doubt because the DNA end fits TRBJ2-7 better. Germline CDR1 SGHTA, CDR2 FQGNSA. The CDR3 contains 15 residues.

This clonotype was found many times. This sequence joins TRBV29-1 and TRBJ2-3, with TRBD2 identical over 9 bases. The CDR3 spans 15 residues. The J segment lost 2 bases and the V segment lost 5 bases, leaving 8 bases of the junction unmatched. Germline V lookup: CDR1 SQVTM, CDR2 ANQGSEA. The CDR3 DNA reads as TGCAGCGTTATCCCCAGCGGGGGGCCCACAGATACGCAGTATTTT. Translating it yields CSVIPSGGPTDTQYF.

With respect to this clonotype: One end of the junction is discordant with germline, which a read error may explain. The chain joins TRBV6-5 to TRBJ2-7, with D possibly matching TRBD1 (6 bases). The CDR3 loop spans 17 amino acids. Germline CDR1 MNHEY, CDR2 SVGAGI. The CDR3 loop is CASRYSPQTGLAYEQYF. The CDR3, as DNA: TGTGCCAGCAGGTACTCTCCTCAGACAGGTCTTGCCTACGAGCAGTACTTC.

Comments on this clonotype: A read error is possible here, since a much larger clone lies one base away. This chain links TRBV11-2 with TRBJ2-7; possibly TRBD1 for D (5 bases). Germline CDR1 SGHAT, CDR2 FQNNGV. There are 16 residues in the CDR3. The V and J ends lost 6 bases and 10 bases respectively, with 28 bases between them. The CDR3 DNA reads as TGTGCCAGCAGTCCATTCGGCGCGACGATAGACAGTTTCCAGTACTTC. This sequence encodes CASSPFGATIDSFQYF.

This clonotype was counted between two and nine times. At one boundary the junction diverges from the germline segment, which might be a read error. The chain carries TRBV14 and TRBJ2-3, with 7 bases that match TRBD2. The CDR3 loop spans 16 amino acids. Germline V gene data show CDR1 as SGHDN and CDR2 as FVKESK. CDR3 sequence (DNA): TGCGCCAGCAGTCAAGAGGTTCTACCCGGGAGGGATACGCAGTATTTT. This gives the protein CASSQEVLPGRDTQYF.